This TCR beta chain was identified in a study of vaccination and CD4 T cells after COVID-19. Study in general: Researchers treated cells with overlapping spike peptides taken from SARS-CoV-2, HCoV-NL63, HCoV-OC43 and HCoV-229E.

V was pared by 4 bases and J by 5 bases, with 11 bases of the junction left unmatched. CDR1 and CDR2 (germline): DFQATT, SNEGSKA (reference sequence). The CDR3 has 15 residues. Sample treatment: approximately nine-day PBMC culture with coronavirus spike peptide pools or control peptides (ViraFEST assay). After expanding antigen-specific T cells with peptide pools, ViraFEST sequenced their TCRs. The study, taken as a whole, reports: 304 of 307 vaccine-specific clones from convalescent patients were spike mono-reactive.

On this clonotype: Its antigen is as yet unknown.

At the Johns Hopkins FTIC core, DNA taken from cultured CD4+ T cells was sequenced by way of the Oncomine TCR Beta short-read assay. Via MiXCR, TCRdb re-called the PCR reads, giving one row per CDR3 protein. Of some 14,000 distinct CDR3 sequences in the sample, about 31% are singletons; the top ten hold under 20%. Sequencing input: cultured CD4+ T cells from blood. The chain recombines TRBV20-1 with TRBJ2-1, with TRBD1 identical over 7 bases. The receptor was isolated from a human donor with COVID-19. The CDR3 nucleotides are TGCAGTGCTAAAAGAGGGGGCGGAAACAACAATGAGCAGTTCTTC. Translating it yields CSAKRGGGNNNEQFF.